The T cell receptor (beta chain) described here comes from a study of T-cell memory formation after mild COVID-19. Study-level information: TCR clusters were largely donor specific. Notes on the study in general: Memory from before infection featured some responding clones, which suggests cross-reactive memory joined. The main location of contracting CD4+ clones was CM and EM, and that of contracting CD8+ clones was EMRA.

Using its own MiXCR run on the 5' RACE reads, TCRdb lists one record per CDR3 protein. The table includes almost 350,000 distinct CDR3 sequences, 20% detected once. Many counts were recorded for this clonotype. Its antigen is unidentified. V shed 4 bases and J shed 3 bases, with 14 bases lying between them. The CDR3 runs 14 residues. The germline V gene encodes CDR1 SGHRS and CDR2 YFSETQ. The chain couples TRBV5-1 to TRBJ2-7; TRBD2 is a possible D gene (5 bases). The receptor was isolated from a man younger than 35 who had mild COVID-19 (a few samples of this study predate the infection). Cell type and time point are not known. Material: PBMCs or a T cell subset sorted from them (not recorded which). The CDR3: CASSARAGDYEQYV. The CDR3 DNA sequence: TGCGCCAGCAGCGCCAGAGCCGGGGACTACGAGCAGTACGTC.